Listed below are T cell receptor beta chains from one sample, sequenced in a study of CD8 T cells in ankylosing spondylitis. Using its own MiXCR run on the 5' RACE reads, TCRdb lists one record per CDR3 protein. This table holds fewer than 250,000 distinct CDR3 sequences, roughly a tenth found once. The sequenced material came from blood, either unsorted or a sorted T cell fraction (not recorded which). These receptors came from a male donor with ankylosing spondylitis or in good health (not recorded which). CDR3s leave out the opening cysteine and the closing phenylalanine or tryptophan.

V | CDR3
TRBV6-1 | ASSGLAGGQETQY
TRBV19 | ASSIVGHTETQY
TRBV7-2 | ASSPRTSFTGELF
TRBV18 | ASSPATAFNTEAF
TRBV12-3/TRBV12-4 | ASSFVSNPETQY
TRBV7-6 | ASTLAIQGADTQY
TRBV12-3/TRBV12-4 | ASSPGDRGRANQPQH
TRBV5-1 | ASSLSSHLETQY
TRBV6-1 | ASSAQGVDEKLF
TRBV5-1 | ASSLAGGGKNIQY
TRBV5-5 | ASSFRGEGGQPQH
TRBV12-3/TRBV12-4 | ASGGSYEQY
TRBV7-2 | ASSLEVVSNEQF
TRBV1 | TSSQGLLADKGHEQF
TRBV5-1 | ASSKDTGGYEQY
TRBV20-1 | SASGTGFSAF
TRBV3-1 | ASSQDGSGPFGEKETQY
TRBV28 | ASRRASGELF
TRBV7-2 | ASSLVAEPNTEAF
TRBV15 | ATSRSKGQETQY
TRBV15 | ATSRDSRGGDGYT
TRBV7-2 | ASSLEAGINEQF
TRBV15 | ATSRDRTSEYEQY
TRBV11-2 | ASSASAPEQY
TRBV2 | ASSPGQGRTDTQY
TRBV29-1 | SVGQGLDTDTQY
TRBV21-1 | ASSQREVHEQY
TRBV12-3/TRBV12-4 | AIRLDLGETQY
TRBV29-1 | SVVARDSKNIQY
TRBV20-1 | SGDTPVGNIQY
TRBV6-1 | ASSETGTGAYEQY
TRBV6-1 | ASSVGDGTGYT
TRBV20-1 | SAVLHGKQETQY
TRBV30 | AWSLGSNQPQH
TRBV6-1 | ASSSDLRRSNQPQH
TRBV29-1 | SVEDRQGNYNEQF
TRBV12-3/TRBV12-4 | ASSLVRSTQY
TRBV29-1 | SVEGRNTEAF
TRBV12-3/TRBV12-4 | ASGQIETQY
TRBV21-1 | ASSKAPAMEGFTDTQY